Presented here are 11 T cell receptor beta chains from one specimen sequenced in a study of T cell clones after liver transplantation. Some clones are missing from TCRdb's copy, which holds only in-frame ones; the method was immunoSEQ multiplex PCR. The table lists 85,000 to 110,000 clones, approximately 79% of them singletons, with around 3% in the top ten. The sequencing used CD4+ T cells from blood, collected around 50 months after liver transplant. The origin of the receptors is a human patient who received a liver transplant. Part of the T cells may come from the graft donor.

This chain links TRBV5-4 with TRBJ2-3, with 7 bases matching TRBD1. The trim removed 3 bases at V and 5 bases at J, leaving 6 bases unmatched. This CDR3 has 14 amino acids. Germline V gives CDR1 SGHNT, CDR2 YYREEE (reference sequence). CDR3 residues: CASSSGTDLDTQYF. The DNA for the CDR3 is TGTGCCAGCAGCTCCGGGACAGATCTAGATACGCAGTATTTT.

The chain uses TRBV7-2 and TRBJ1-2, with a tentative D call TRBD1 (5 bases). Trimming removed 7 bases at V and 4 bases at J, with 19 bases between. CDR3 size: 15 residues. Germline V gene data show CDR1 as SGHTA and CDR2 as FQGNSA. CDR3 region: CASTPDSRVPYGYTF. CDR3 sequence (DNA): TGTGCCAGCACCCCAGACAGCCGTGTCCCCTATGGCTACACCTTC.

The chain joins TRBV6-1 to TRBJ2-7, with a tentative D call TRBD1 (6 bases). Trimming removed 9 bases from V and 6 bases from J, with 21 bases in between. The germline gives CDR1 MNHNS, CDR2 SASEGT. CDR3 length: 14 amino acids. The CDR3 nucleotides are TGTGCCAGAATCGCCGGGACACCTTTTTGCGAGCAGTACTTC. Encoded protein: CARIAGTPFCEQYF.

The V call is TRBV9, the J call TRBJ1-1; D gene unclear. CDR3 length equals 17 residues. CDR1 SGDLS and CDR2 YYNGEE come from the germline V gene. V gave up 4 bases and J gave up 2 bases, with 21 bases separating them. CDR3: CASSQRPVQQGNTEAFF. The CDR3 coding sequence is TGTGCCAGCAGCCAGAGGCCGGTACAGCAAGGAAACACTGAAGCTTTCTTT. Together with reference TRBV9 and TRBJ1-1, the CDR3 gives the full variable domain: DSGVTQTPKHLITATGQRVTLRCSPRSGDLSVYWYQQSLDQGLQFLIQYYNGEERAKGNILERFSAQQFPDLHSELNLSSLELGDSALYFCASSQRPVQQGNTEAFFGQGTRLTVV.

This clone is a singleton in its sample. The V and J genes are TRBV9 and TRBJ1-4; 7 bases fit TRBD1. CDR1 SGDLS and CDR2 YYNGEE come from the germline V gene. The CDR3 spans 15 residues. The V segment lost 2 bases and the J segment 4 bases; nucleotides outside the gene matches: 5. The CDR3: CASSVQTGINEKLFF. In DNA form, the CDR3 reads TGTGCCAGCAGCGTTCAGACAGGGATTAATGAAAAACTGTTTTTT. The variable domain in full, completed from reference TRBV9 and TRBJ1-4, reads DSGVTQTPKHLITATGQRVTLRCSPRSGDLSVYWYQQSLDQGLQFLIQYYNGEERAKGNILERFSAQQFPDLHSELNLSSLELGDSALYFCASSVQTGINEKLFFGSGTQLSVL.

This clone was observed at least ten times. V and J are TRBV6-1 and TRBJ2-1; possibly TRBD1 for D (5 bases). The CDR3 consists of 15 residues. Germline CDR1 reads MNHNS; CDR2 reads SASEGT. V lost 10 bases, J lost 2 bases, and 18 bases lay in between. The chain's CDR3 is CATSRQGNTYNEQFF. In nucleotides, the CDR3 is TGTGCCACTTCTAGGCAGGGTAATACCTACAATGAGCAGTTCTTC.

The rearrangement uses TRBV12-5 and TRBJ2-2; 10 bases map to TRBD1. CDR3 length: 14 residues. The germline gives CDR1 LGHNT, CDR2 FRNRAP. V shed 6 bases and J 5 bases; nucleotides not matched to a gene: 3. CDR3 coding DNA: TGTGCTAGTGGGCGGGGACAGGGGACCGGGGAGCTGTTTTTT. Its translation is CASGRGQGTGELFF.

The gene calls are TRBV6-1 and TRBJ1-2; 8 bases are a match to TRBD1. The CDR3 runs to 13 residues. Germline CDR1 is MNHNS and CDR2 is SASEGT. The V segment lost 3 bases and the J segment 8 bases; nucleotides outside the gene matches: 5. The CDR3 DNA follows: TGTGCCAGCAGTGAGATTACAGGGGGGGGCTACACCTTC. It codes for CASSEITGGGYTF.

This clone was seen a single time. J is TRBJ1-6 and V is TRBV11-3; D is unresolved. This CDR3 is 14 amino acids long. V lost 2 bases to trimming and J lost 9 bases, with 11 bases between them. CDR1 is SGHNT and CDR2 is YENEEA in the germline V gene. CDR3 DNA sequence: TGTGCCAGCAGCTTAACGGCGCGCAGTTCACCCCTCCACTTT. Amino acid sequence: CASSLTARSSPLHF.

V usage is TRBV19 and J usage is TRBJ2-1, with TRBD2 identical over 10 bases. Germline-derived CDR1 and CDR2 are LNHDA and SQIVND (reference sequence). CDR3 length: 16 amino acids. Trimming removed 6 bases from V and 6 bases from J; junction bases left unmatched: 11. The CDR3 here is CASSPGRLAGVNEQFF. CDR3 coding DNA: TGTGCCAGTAGCCCCGGACGTCTAGCGGGAGTCAATGAGCAGTTCTTC.

The chain has TRBV7-6 and TRBJ2-2; the D gene is possibly TRBD2 (6 bases). Trimming stripped 5 bases from V and 5 bases from J, with 15 bases between. The CDR3 is made up of 15 amino acids. Germline V CDR1 and CDR2: SGHVS, FNYEAQ. The CDR3 sequence is CASSNQLAGTGELFF. The CDR3 DNA sequence: TGTGCCAGCAGCAACCAGCTCGCGGGGACCGGGGAGCTGTTTTTT.